Sequencing of this T cell receptor (beta chain) was carried out in a study of STAT3 mutations in large granular lymphocyte leukemia. Study-wide points: Persisting codominant clonotypes may have hidden a small pathogenic clone. No sample exists from the first appearance of each clone. Every T-cell large granular lymphocyte leukemia patient had at least one immunodominant TCR beta clonotype. In several patients, dominant TCR clone burden exceeded STAT3 mutant burden, suggesting STAT3 mutation arose secondarily.

Profiled with immunoSEQ multiplex PCR; TCRdb holds only in-frame clones, not every one. The repertoire holds over 30,000 clones, with roughly 88% as singletons. Details on this clone: Antigen specificity is unknown.

The sequencing sample was made of PBMCs. This sequence was found in a human donor with T large granular lymphocyte leukemia. Some clones in this sample may be carry-over from other donors' samples.

This chain's CDR3 is CATSRDPGFREKLFF. CDR3 nucleotides: TGTGCCACCAGCAGAGATCCGGGATTCAGAGAAAAACTGTTTTTT. The J gene is TRBJ1-4, the V gene TRBV15, with unresolved D. V was pared by 0 bases and J by 8 bases, with 13 bases between. Looked up from germline, CDR1 is LNHNV and CDR2 is YYDKDF (reference sequence). The CDR3 consists of 15 residues.